Sequencing of this T cell receptor (beta chain) was carried out in a study of cytomegalovirus exposure and HLA in healthy donors. General study points: The later analysis indicated that the majority of CMV-associated TCR beta chains appeared HLA-restricted.

Germline lookup yields CDR1 ENHRY and CDR2 SYGVKD. The CDR3 has 12 residues. Between the trimmed V and J ends, which lost 4 bases and 3 bases, there was a span of 7 bases. The PCR made use of 60 Vbeta and 13 Jbeta primers. The repertoire was sequenced with immunoSEQ multiplex PCR; TCRdb's copy has only in-frame clones and lacks some. This sample has tens of thousands of clones, with about 79% found just once. About this clone: Its antigen is still unknown.

The chain joins TRBV10-3 to TRBJ2-7; no reliable D call. This receptor was obtained from a man in his fifties or sixties in good health and CMV-seropositive. The specimen was PBMCs. CDR3 residues: CAISVQNYEQYF. In DNA form, the CDR3 reads TGTGCCATCAGTGTCCAGAACTACGAGCAGTACTTC.